This T cell receptor (beta chain) was documented in a study of blood T cell repertoires in COVID-19. In the study overall: The United States, Italy and Spain provided the acute and convalescent COVID-19 samples. PBMCs, B-cell-depleted T cells, or T cells provided the cDNA or gDNA that made up the material.

Per the original methods: By means of reference gene primer amplification, nucleated cell counts were estimated. Profiling relied on immunoSEQ multiplex PCR, and the TCRdb table lists in-frame clones only, not all of them. The V and J calls and clone size are taken from that table; D and trimming were inferred from the DNA. The table records 150,000 to 200,000 clones, under 85% of them present only once. This CDR3 region has 15 residues. The germline gives CDR1 SGHKS, CDR2 YYEKEE (reference sequence). V gave up 0 bases and J gave up 7 bases, with 13 bases separating them. This rearrangement joins TRBV5-5 to TRBJ1-4; D is possibly TRBD1 (6 bases). This sequence was found in a man aged 65-85 years who had recovered from COVID-19. Sequenced sample: peripheral blood. In DNA, the CDR3 is TGTGCCAGCAGCTTGGCCGTAGGGGGAAGTGAAAAACTGTTTTTT. Its protein is CASSLAVGGSEKLFF.